Listed here are 2 T cell receptor beta chains from one sample, sequenced in a study of cytomegalovirus exposure and HLA in healthy donors. It was with 60 Vbeta and 13 Jbeta primers that the PCR ran. Generated by immunoSEQ multiplex PCR, the TCRdb table keeps only in-frame clones and is missing some. The sample has approximately 220,000 clones; 60% to 80% are singletons. What was sequenced was PBMCs. These receptors were taken from a male donor in good health and CMV-seronegative.

The V call is TRBV5-1, the J call TRBJ2-1; 7 bases are a match to TRBD2. Per the germline V gene, CDR1 is SGHRS and CDR2 is YFSETQ. The CDR3 covers 15 residues. The V gene end was trimmed by 3 bases and the J gene end by 1 base; junction bases not matched to a gene: 4. The CDR3 sequence: CASSWGGRSYNEQFF. In DNA form, the CDR3 reads TGCGCCAGCAGCTGGGGAGGGAGGTCCTACAATGAGCAGTTCTTC.

The V and J genes are TRBV28 and TRBJ1-5; tentative D call: TRBD1 (5 bases). The CDR3 loop spans 16 amino acids. Germline lookup yields CDR1 MDHEN and CDR2 SYDVKM. Trimming took 5 bases from V and 4 from J, leaving 18 bases between them. CDR3 sequence: CASSPYSGLTNQPQHF. As DNA, the CDR3 is TGTGCCAGCAGTCCTTACTCGGGACTGACTAATCAGCCCCAGCATTTT.